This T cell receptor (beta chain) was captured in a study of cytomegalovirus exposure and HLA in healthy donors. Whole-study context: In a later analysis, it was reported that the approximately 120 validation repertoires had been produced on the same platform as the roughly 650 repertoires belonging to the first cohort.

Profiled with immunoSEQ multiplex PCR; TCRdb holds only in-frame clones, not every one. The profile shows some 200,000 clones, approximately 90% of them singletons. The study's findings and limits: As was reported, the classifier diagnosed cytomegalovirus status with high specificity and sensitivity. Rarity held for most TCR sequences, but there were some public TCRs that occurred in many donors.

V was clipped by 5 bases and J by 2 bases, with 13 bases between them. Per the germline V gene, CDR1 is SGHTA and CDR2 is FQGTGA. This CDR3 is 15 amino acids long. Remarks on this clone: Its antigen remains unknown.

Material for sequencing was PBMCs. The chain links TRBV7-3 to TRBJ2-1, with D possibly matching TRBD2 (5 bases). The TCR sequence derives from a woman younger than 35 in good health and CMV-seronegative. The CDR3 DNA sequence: TGTGCCAGCAGCCGAGAGGGTAGGGCCTACAATGAGCAGTTCTTC. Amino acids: CASSREGRAYNEQFF.